The following is a T cell receptor (beta chain) sequence with its context. The antigen it recognizes is unknown. The input lacks base qualities; no much larger clone sits a single base away. The source of the sample is a study of shared clonotypes between healthy human individuals (dated by TCRdb to 2018 to 2020). Regarding the study in general: The cohort comprised a couple of women and a few men aged 18 to 49 years. For each donor, CD4 naive and CD4 memory were each run on three plates, CD8 naive on two plates, and CD8 memory on one plate. To estimate repertoire size and how much clonotype sharing occurs between individuals, the study deeply sequenced the blood TCR repertoires of roughly 5 healthy adults. Different laboratories and diverse techniques were used to prepare libraries and sequence TCR repertoires, to increase sequencing depth and limit assay-specific biases. Per donor, leukapheresis produced somewhere between about 0.94 and 10 billion PBMCs. Overall study outcomes, separate from this receptor: Sampling was limited to blood, and TCR repertoires in tissue likely differ from TCR repertoires in blood. The small number of donors limited the genetic and exposure-history diversity represented. Incomplete sequencing was indicated by rarefaction of sorted-subset datasets, despite the large sequencing depth. Pairwise subsampling led to the expectation that sequencing depth would affect the degree of clonotype sharing among donors. Sharing across four donors was observed for roughly 5.4% of naive CD4, less than 4% of naive CD8, over 2% of memory CD4, and around 0.42% of memory CD8 clonotypes. Naive subsets generally had larger estimated clonotype richness than memory subsets did. Compared with non-shared clonotypes, clonotypes shared by all four sorted-subset donors had higher generation probabilities.

CD8 naive samples consisted of CD45RO-negative cells that were positively selected for CCR7, yielding a CD45RA+CCR7+ population without TemRA cells. The donors were healthy, HIV-negative adults who had no recently reported acute infections or vaccinations. All donors were Caucasian adults living in Nashville, Tennessee, USA. Blood was obtained by leukapheresis, after which PBMCs were separated by Ficoll-Histopaque density gradient centrifugation and cryopreserved in liquid nitrogen vapor phase. Analytical flow cytometry was used to check the purity and quantity of each magnetically sorted T cell population. Each sorted fraction had its genomic DNA isolated and then quantified by UV absorbance on a Nanodrop 2000c. TCR CDR3 regions were amplified from genomic DNA by multiplex PCR using the deep immunoSEQ assay. Genomic DNA extracted from each cell subset was distributed evenly over all wells of several immunoSEQ 96-well plates, and each plate served as one replicate. For sorted subsets, around 200 ng genomic DNA, equal to 30,000 or so T cell genomes, was loaded into each replicate PCR. The purified libraries were quantified using a Qubit 3.0 fluorometer, sized with a Bioanalyzer 2100, and then quantified again using the KAPA Library Quantification kit. Every immunoSEQ 96-well plate was sequenced on a separate single-read 150-cycle Illumina NextSeq 550 flow cell. As for the original processing: Because only junctional sequences without quality scores were contained in the immunoSEQ output, filtering matching that applied to full-length reads could not be performed. Sequences were annotated with PyIR, a Python wrapper for IgBLAST v1.9, using IMGT germline references to assign V/J genes and CDR3. Reads with weak V/J assignments (E-value above 1e-6), missing CDR3, stop codons, out-of-frame junctions, or ambiguous translated residues were removed. V3J clonotypes were defined as sequences sharing an identical inferred V gene, J gene, and CDR3 amino acid sequence. The percentage overlap between two repertoires was calculated by dividing the number of shared unique clonotypes by the size of the smaller repertoire. Richness of each repertoire was evaluated using RTK rarefaction, the Chao1 estimator, and Recon v2.1 estimates of unobserved clonotypes. OLGA was used to compute generation probabilities for all TCRbeta clonotypes that the gDNA method yielded from a few donors. In its TCRdb copy, this immuneACCESS table keeps in-frame sequences only and misses some clones. Where compared with another copy, unresolved V genes explain less than half of these, and the others have no known cause. The V and J calls and clone size come from that table; D and trimming were worked out from the DNA. This sample gives 2 million to 2.5 million clones in total; over 85% of them show up just once. 1% to 1.3% of the sample rests with the top ten.

The germline V gene yields LGHNT for CDR1 and FRNRAP for CDR2. The CDR3 spans 16 residues, from the cysteine through the phenylalanine. CDR3 DNA only is kept here, 48 bases in frame from base 1. A distance of 15 bases separates the germline ends of V and J, which lose 7 bases and 0 bases respectively. The chain is encoded by TRBV12-5 joined to TRBJ2-2, and possibly TRBD2, on 5 matching bases. Material for sequencing was naive CD8+ T cells sorted from blood. The cell subset or site label here, explained by the study, means: CD45RA+CCR7+. The sequence derives from a man younger than 35 in good health. The CDR3 has the sequence CASAPWSGPNTGELFF. DNA sequence: TGTGCTAGTGCTCCCTGGAGCGGTCCGAACACCGGGGAGCTGTTTTTT.